This T cell receptor beta chain was sequenced for a study of response to subunit inactivated influenza vaccine. This clonotype has just a few counts. Antigen specificity is unknown. Study-wide results and caveats: The authors suggested that every seasonal influenza vaccination recruits few new T cells.

Using its own MiXCR run on the RT-PCR reads, TCRdb lists one record per CDR3 protein. Of 650,000 to 800,000 distinct CDR3 sequences in the sample, approximately 15% were seen once. There are 18 residues in the CDR3. The J segment lost 3 bases and the V segment lost 0 bases, leaving 11 bases of the junction unmatched. Germline assignment: CDR1 SGHNT and CDR2 YYREEE (reference sequence). The chain recombines TRBV5-4 with TRBJ2-3, with TRBD1 matching over 9 bases. The sequence was obtained from a man in his forties or fifties who received an inactivated influenza vaccine. The material sequenced was PBMCs from blood, taken 14 to 15 days before vaccination. As DNA, the CDR3 is TGTGCCAGCAGCTTGGCCTCGACGGGACAGGGAAGTACAGATACGCAGTATTTT. Translated, it gives CASSLASTGQGSTDTQYF.